What follows are 7 T cell receptor beta chains derived from one specimen sequenced in a study of glioma-infiltrating T cells listed by TCRdb under 2016. This sample was sequenced with an Illumina MiSeq. TCR alpha and beta CDR3 regions were amplified with the iRepertoire nested amplicon-rescue multiplex PCR (arm-PCR) platform from RNA. TCRdb trimmed the raw reads at Q25, called clones with MiXCR and kept productive beta chains. Records with the same CDR3 protein are collapsed into one entry carrying the most frequent genes and DNA. Here the sample has more than 95,000 distinct CDR3 sequences; about 30% occur a single time. 40% to 55% of the sample is taken by the ten largest. Material: glioma tissue, nonneoplastic brain tissue, or PBMCs (not recorded which). The receptors here all came from a human donor with low-grade glioma or glioblastoma, undergoing nonglioma brain surgery, or in good health (not recorded which).

V and J are TRBV7-2 and TRBJ2-5, with D hard to call. There are 12 residues in the CDR3. The V and J ends lost 7 bases and 4 bases respectively, with 10 bases between them. Per the germline V gene, CDR1 is SGHTA and CDR2 is FQGNSA. CDR3 protein: CASNSTRETQYF. In DNA form, the CDR3 reads TGTGCCAGCAACTCCACGAGAGAGACCCAGTACTTC.

This clonotype occurred once. Just one base apart from a much larger clone, this may be a read error. The chain combines TRBV7-2 with TRBJ1-6; perhaps TRBD1 as D (5 bases). Between the trimmed V and J ends, which lost 4 bases and 2 bases, there was a span of 9 bases. Germline V gene lookup returns CDR1 SGHTA and CDR2 FQGNSA. The CDR3 covers 15 residues. CDR3 amino acids: CASSWGLPYNSPLHF. The CDR3 DNA follows: TGTGCCAGCAGCTGGGGACTTCCCTATAATTCACCCCTCCACTTT.

For this clonotype: This clone may be a read error of a much larger clone one base away. The rearrangement joins TRBV6-2 or TRBV6-3 to TRBJ2-7, with a tentative D call TRBD1 (6 bases). This CDR3 spans 16 amino acids. Looked up from germline, CDR1 is MNHEY and CDR2 is SVGEGT. Trimming shortened V by 6 bases and J by 6 bases, and 24 bases separated the two germline ends. CDR3 sequence (DNA): TGTGCCAGCAGGCAGGGGCATCGATTAAGCGCCTTCGAGCAGTACTTC. Residues: CASRQGHRLSAFEQYF.

This clonotype was counted ten times or more. The J gene is TRBJ2-5, the V gene TRBV7-8; D tentatively fits TRBD1 or TRBD2 (5 bases each). V lost 8 bases and J 5 bases, leaving 15 bases between the germline ends. The CDR3 spans 13 residues. The germline V gene has CDR1 SGHVS and CDR2 FQNEAQ. The CDR3 DNA is TGTGCCAGCCAGGGATGGCGGGCGGAGACCCAGTACTTC. Its translation is CASQGWRAETQYF.

As regards this clonotype: This CDR3 fails to terminate in the conserved phenylalanine or tryptophan, so it likely reflects a read error. The CDR3, as DNA: TGTGCCATCAGCCCCGATTTAAGTCAAAACAGCGAGCAGTACCTC. Residues: CAISPDLSQNSEQYL. The V call is TRBV14, the J call TRBJ2-7, with D unclear. This CDR3 region has 15 residues. CDR1 and CDR2 (germline): SGHDN, FVKESK.

On this clonotype itself: A much larger clone lies a single base off, so this may be a read error. V gene TRBV19 combines with J gene TRBJ2-1, with D possibly TRBD2 on 7 matching bases. The CDR3 loop spans 16 amino acids. Germline assignment: CDR1 LNHDA and CDR2 SQIVND (reference sequence). For the CDR3, the DNA is TGTGCCAGTAGTATACGGGGGGCTAGCTCCTTCAATGAGCAGTTCTTC. Translating gives CASSIRGASSFNEQFF.

The V call is TRBV3-1, the J call TRBJ2-3; the D is unclear. Trimming pared 10 bases from V and 3 bases from J, leaving 14 bases between. CDR1 is LGHDT and CDR2 is YNNKEL in the germline V gene (reference sequence). There are 13 residues in the CDR3. CDR3 sequence reads: CANRTLGTDTQYF. In nucleotides, the CDR3 is TGTGCCAACCGTACTTTAGGGACAGATACGCAGTATTTT.